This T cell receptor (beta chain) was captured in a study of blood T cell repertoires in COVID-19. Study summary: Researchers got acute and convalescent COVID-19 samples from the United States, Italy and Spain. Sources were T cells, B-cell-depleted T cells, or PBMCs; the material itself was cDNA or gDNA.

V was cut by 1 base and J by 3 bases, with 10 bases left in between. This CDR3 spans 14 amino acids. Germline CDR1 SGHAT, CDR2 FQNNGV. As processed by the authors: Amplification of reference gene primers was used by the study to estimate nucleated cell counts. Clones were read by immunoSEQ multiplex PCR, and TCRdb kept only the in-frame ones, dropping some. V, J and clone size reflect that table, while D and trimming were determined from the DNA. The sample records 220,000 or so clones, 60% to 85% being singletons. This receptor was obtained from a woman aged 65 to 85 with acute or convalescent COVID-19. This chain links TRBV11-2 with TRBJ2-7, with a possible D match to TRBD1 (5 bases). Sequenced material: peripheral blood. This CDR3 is CASSLGTWSYEQYF. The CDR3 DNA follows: TGTGCCAGCAGCTTAGGGACATGGAGCTACGAGCAGTACTTC.